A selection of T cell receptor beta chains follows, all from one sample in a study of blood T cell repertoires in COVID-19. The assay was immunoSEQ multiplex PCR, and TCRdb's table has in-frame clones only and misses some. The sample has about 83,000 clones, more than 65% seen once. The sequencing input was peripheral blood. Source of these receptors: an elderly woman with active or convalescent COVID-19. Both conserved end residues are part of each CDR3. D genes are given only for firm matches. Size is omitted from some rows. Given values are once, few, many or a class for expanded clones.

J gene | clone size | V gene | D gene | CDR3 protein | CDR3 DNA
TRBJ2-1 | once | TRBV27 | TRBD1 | CASSSRTGHYNEQFF | TGTGCCAGCAGTTCCCGGACAGGCCACTACAATGAGCAGTTCTTC
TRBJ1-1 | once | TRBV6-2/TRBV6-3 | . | CASSYWRGNTEAFF | TGTGCCAGCAGTTATTGGCGCGGGAACACTGAAGCTTTCTTT
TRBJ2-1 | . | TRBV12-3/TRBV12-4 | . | CASRPNRDNEQFF | TGTGCCAGCAGGCCGAACCGGGACAATGAGCAGTTCTTC
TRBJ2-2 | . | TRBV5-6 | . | CASSFGSEGELFF | TGTGCCAGCAGCTTCGGGTCGGAGGGGGAGCTGTTTTTT
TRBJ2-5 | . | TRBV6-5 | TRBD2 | CASTSGGARETQYF | TGTGCCAGCACTAGCGGGGGGGCCCGGGAGACCCAGTACTTC
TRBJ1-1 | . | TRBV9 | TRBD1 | CASSVGSSGGTEAFF | TGTGCCAGCAGCGTAGGATCGTCAGGGGGCACTGAAGCTTTCTTT
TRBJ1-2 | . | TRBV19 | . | CASSISGEGGYTF | TGTGCCAGTAGTATCTCGGGAGAGGGAGGCTACACCTTC
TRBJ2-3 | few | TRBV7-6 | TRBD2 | CASSLGPSGSLTDTQYF | TGTGCCAGCAGCTTAGGGCCTAGCGGGTCCCTCACAGATACGCAGTATTTT
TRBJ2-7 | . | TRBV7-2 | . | CASSRQLGYEQYF | TGTGCCAGCAGCCGACAGTTGGGCTACGAGCAGTACTTC
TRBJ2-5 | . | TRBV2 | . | CASSAEETQYF | TGTGCCAGCAGTGCAGAAGAGACCCAGTACTTC
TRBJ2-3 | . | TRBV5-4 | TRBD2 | CASSLELASTDTQYF | TGTGCCAGCAGCTTGGAACTAGCGAGCACAGATACGCAGTATTTT
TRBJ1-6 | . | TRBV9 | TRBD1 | CASSDRGLGSPLHF | TGTGCCAGCAGCGACAGGGGGTTGGGTTCACCCCTCCACTTT
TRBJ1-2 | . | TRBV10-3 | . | CASLGGDNNYGYTF | TGTGCCAGCCTGGGGGGGGATAACAACTATGGCTACACCTTC
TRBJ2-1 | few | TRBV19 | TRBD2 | CASSSYLAGGRSSYNEQFF | TGTGCCAGTAGCTCCTATTTAGCGGGGGGCCGGAGCTCCTACAATGAGCAGTTCTTC
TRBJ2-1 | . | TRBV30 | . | CAWSVLQRRKQFF | TGTGCCTGGAGTGTACTTCAGCGCCGTAAGCAGTTCTTC
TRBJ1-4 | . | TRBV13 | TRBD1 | CASSSLQGEVEKLFF | TGTGCCAGCAGCTCCCTTCAGGGGGAGGTTGAAAAACTGTTTTTT
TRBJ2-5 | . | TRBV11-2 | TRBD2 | CASSLGLAGGVVTQYF | TGTGCCAGCAGCTTAGGCCTAGCGGGGGGGGTTGTGACCCAGTACTTC
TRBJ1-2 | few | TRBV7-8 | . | CASSLGGDGYGYTF | TGTGCCAGCAGCTTAGGGGGGGATGGCTATGGCTACACCTTC
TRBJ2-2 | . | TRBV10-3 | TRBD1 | CAIGTGVGELFF | TGTGCCATCGGGACAGGGGTCGGGGAGCTGTTTTTT
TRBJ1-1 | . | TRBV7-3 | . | CASSPLGGNTEAFF | TGTGCCAGCAGCCCCCTGGGAGGGAACACTGAAGCTTTCTTT
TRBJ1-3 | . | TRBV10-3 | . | CAISESEVVSGNTIYF | TGTGCCATCAGTGAGTCGGAGGTCGTCTCTGGAAACACCATATATTTT
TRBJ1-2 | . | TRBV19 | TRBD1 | CASSASFGTGINYGYTF | TGTGCCAGTAGTGCGTCATTCGGGACAGGGATTAACTATGGCTACACCTTC
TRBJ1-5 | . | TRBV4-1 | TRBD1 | CASSQEDRVVQPQHF | TGCGCCAGCAGCCAAGAGGACAGGGTGGTCCAGCCCCAGCATTTT
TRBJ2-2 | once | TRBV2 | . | CASSERGNTGELFF | TGTGCCAGCAGTGAAAGGGGAAACACCGGGGAGCTGTTTTTT
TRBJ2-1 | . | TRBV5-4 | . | CASSPDGDYNEQFF | TGTGCCAGCAGCCCGGACGGGGACTACAATGAGCAGTTCTTC
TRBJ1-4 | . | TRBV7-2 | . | CASSLAVTGFEKLFF | TGTGCCAGCAGCTTAGCCGTTACAGGGTTTGAAAAACTGTTTTTT
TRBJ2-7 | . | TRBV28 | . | CASSLSDNDGFPYEQYF | TGTGCCAGCAGTTTATCCGACAACGACGGATTCCCCTACGAGCAGTACTTC
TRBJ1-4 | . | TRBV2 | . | CASSVSQANEKLFF | TGTGCCAGCAGTGTATCACAGGCAAATGAAAAACTGTTTTTT
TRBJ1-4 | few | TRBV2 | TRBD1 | CASSPLGQDQNEKLFF | TGTGCCAGCAGTCCCCTCGGACAGGACCAAAATGAAAAACTGTTTTTT
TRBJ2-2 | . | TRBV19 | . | CASSVGQAKTGELFF | TGTGCCAGTTCCGTCGGACAAGCCAAGACCGGGGAGCTGTTTTTT
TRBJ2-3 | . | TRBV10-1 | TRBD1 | CASSESLTGGTDTQYF | TGCGCCAGCAGTGAGTCCCTCACAGGGGGCACAGATACGCAGTATTTT
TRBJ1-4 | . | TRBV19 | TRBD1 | CASSIKGAGEKLFF | TGTGCCAGTAGTATCAAGGGGGCCGGGGAAAAACTGTTTTTT
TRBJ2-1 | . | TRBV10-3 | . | CAISAAERAYNEQFF | TGTGCCATCAGTGCGGCTGAGCGGGCCTACAATGAGCAGTTCTTC
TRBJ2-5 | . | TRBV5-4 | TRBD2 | CASSLRTSGETQYF | TGTGCCAGCAGCCTCCGGACTAGCGGGGAGACCCAGTACTTC
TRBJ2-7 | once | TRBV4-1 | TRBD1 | CASSPDRDAYEQYF | TGCGCCAGCAGCCCCGACAGGGACGCCTACGAGCAGTACTTC
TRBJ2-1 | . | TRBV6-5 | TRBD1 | CASMYDRAHNEQFF | TGTGCCAGCATGTACGACAGGGCCCACAATGAGCAGTTCTTC
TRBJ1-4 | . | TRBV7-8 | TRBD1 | CASSPTGGKDEKLFF | TGTGCCAGCAGCCCCACAGGGGGCAAAGATGAAAAACTGTTTTTT
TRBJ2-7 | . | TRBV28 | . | CASSLIQRPLEQYF | TGTGCCAGCAGTTTAATTCAGCGTCCCCTCGAGCAGTACTTC
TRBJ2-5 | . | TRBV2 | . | CASSEALSGLQETQYF | TGTGCCAGCAGTGAAGCGCTCTCAGGTCTCCAAGAGACCCAGTACTTC
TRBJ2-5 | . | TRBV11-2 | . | CASSSLGRGETQYF | TGTGCCAGCAGCTCCCTCGGGCGAGGGGAGACCCAGTACTTC
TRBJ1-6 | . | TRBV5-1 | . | CASSLEGGDDSPLHF | TGCGCCAGCAGCTTGGAAGGAGGGGACGATTCACCCCTCCACTTT
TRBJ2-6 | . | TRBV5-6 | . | CASSLYSGANVLTF | TGTGCCAGCAGCTTGTACTCTGGGGCCAACGTCCTGACTTTC
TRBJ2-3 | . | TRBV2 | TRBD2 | CASRASGGVDTQYF | TGTGCCAGCAGGGCTAGCGGGGGGGTTGATACGCAGTATTTT
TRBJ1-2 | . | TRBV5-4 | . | CASRGGSGYTF | TGTGCCAGCAGAGGGGGAAGTGGCTACACCTTC
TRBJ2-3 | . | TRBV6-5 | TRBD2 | CASETSGAVDTQYF | TGTGCCAGCGAGACTAGCGGGGCGGTAGATACGCAGTATTTT
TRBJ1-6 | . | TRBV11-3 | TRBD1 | CASRVGDSLSSYNSPLHF | TGTGCCAGCAGGGTTGGGGACAGCCTAAGCTCCTATAATTCACCCCTCCACTTT
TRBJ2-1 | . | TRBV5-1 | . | CASSLGQTYNEQFF | TGCGCCAGCAGCTTGGGCCAGACCTACAATGAGCAGTTCTTC
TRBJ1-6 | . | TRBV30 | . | CAWNRGVGAPLHF | TGTGCCTGGAATCGGGGGGTTGGGGCACCCCTCCACTTT
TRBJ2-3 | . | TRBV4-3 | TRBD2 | CASSLSGGTDTQYF | TGCGCCAGCAGCTTAAGCGGGGGTACAGATACGCAGTATTTT
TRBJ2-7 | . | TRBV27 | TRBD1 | CASSLRQGAREQYF | TGTGCCAGCAGTTTAAGACAGGGGGCAAGGGAGCAGTACTTC
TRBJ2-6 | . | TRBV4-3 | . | CASSQGPPGLFSRANVLTF | TGCGCCAGCAGCCAAGGGCCTCCGGGACTTTTCTCTCGGGCCAACGTCCTGACTTTC
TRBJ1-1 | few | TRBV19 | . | CASSTILDTTEAFF | TGTGCCAGTAGTACAATCCTGGACACCACTGAAGCTTTCTTT
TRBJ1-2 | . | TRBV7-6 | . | CASSPQGGDVRYGYTF | TGTGCCAGCAGCCCACAGGGTGGGGACGTTCGGTATGGCTACACCTTC